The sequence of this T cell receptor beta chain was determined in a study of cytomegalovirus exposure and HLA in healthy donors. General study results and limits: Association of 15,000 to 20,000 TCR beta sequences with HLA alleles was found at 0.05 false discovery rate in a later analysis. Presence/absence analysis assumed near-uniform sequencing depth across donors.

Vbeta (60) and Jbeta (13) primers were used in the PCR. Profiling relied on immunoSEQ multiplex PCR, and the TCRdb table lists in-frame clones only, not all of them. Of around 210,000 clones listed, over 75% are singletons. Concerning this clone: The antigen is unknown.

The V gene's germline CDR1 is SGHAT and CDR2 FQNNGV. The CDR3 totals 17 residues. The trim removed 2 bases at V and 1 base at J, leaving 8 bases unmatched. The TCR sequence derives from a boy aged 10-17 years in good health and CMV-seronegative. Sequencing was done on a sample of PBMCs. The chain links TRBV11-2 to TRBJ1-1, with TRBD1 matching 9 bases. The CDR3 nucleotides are TGTGCCAGCAGCTTATGGGACAGGGCCCTTCCGAACACTGAAGCTTTCTTT. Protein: CASSLWDRALPNTEAFF.